The 5 T cell receptor beta chains in this list originate from one sample, sequenced in a study of blood T cells in healthy people across ages. PCR was performed a second time for 7 to 11 cycles using a sample-barcoded 5' primer and a J-beta primer mix. TCRdb passed the 5' RACE reads through MiXCR, listing each CDR3 protein once. Of about 500,000 distinct CDR3 sequences listed, approximately 25% are singletons. This sample was also put to use in a study of T cells of mothers and their children.

The material sequenced was blood. The source is a boy aged 5-17 years in good health.

CDR3 region: CASSLARGIGGYTF. CDR3 coding DNA: TGTGCCAGCAGCTTGGCACGGGGGATAGGTGGCTACACCTTC. The chain recombines TRBV5-6 with TRBJ1-2; D may be TRBD1 (5 bases). The V gene's germline CDR1 is SGHDT and CDR2 YYEEEE. The CDR3 loop spans 14 amino acids. V gave up 0 bases and J gave up 7 bases, with 13 bases separating them.

This clonotype has at least ten counts. This rearrangement joins TRBV4-1 to TRBJ2-7; 10 bases align to TRBD1. The CDR3 has 16 amino acids. Germline V gene data show CDR1 as MGHRA and CDR2 as YSYEKL. The V and J ends lost 1 base and 2 bases, in that order; junction bases with no gene match: 5. CDR3 coding DNA: TGCGCCAGCAGCCAAGTAGCCGGACAGGGGGCCTACGAGCAGTACTTC. Its translation: CASSQVAGQGAYEQYF.

The CDR3 nucleotides read TGTGCCAGCAGCTTAGAGCCGTTCAATGAGCAGTTCTTC. Its translation: CASSLEPFNEQFF. The V call is TRBV7-2, the J call TRBJ2-1; no firm D call. V lost 1 base and J 6 bases, leaving 7 bases between the germline ends. CDR1 and CDR2 (germline): SGHTA, FQGNSA. The CDR3 has 13 residues.

This clonotype was seen a handful of times. The chain recombines TRBV20-1 with TRBJ2-7; a weak D match, TRBD2 (7 bases). V was cut by 1 base and J by 5 bases, with 12 bases left in between. The germline V gene has CDR1 DFQATT and CDR2 SNEGSKA (reference sequence). The CDR3 has 13 amino acids. In nucleotides, the CDR3 is TGCAGTGCTAGAGGGGGAGGGGGTGACGAGCAGTACTTC. This gives the protein CSARGGGGDEQYF.

This clonotype was seen only a few times. The gene calls are TRBV20-1 and TRBJ1-4; 8 bases map to TRBD1. V trimming: 3 bases; J trimming: 4 bases; junction bases outside the gene matches: 7. CDR3 length: 15 amino acids. The germline gives CDR1 DFQATT, CDR2 SNEGSKA (reference sequence). Written as DNA, the CDR3 is TGCAGTGCTAGTAGGACAGGGAACGATAATGAAAAACTGTTTTTT. Protein product: CSASRTGNDNEKLFF.